The source of this TCR beta chain is a study of shared clonotypes between healthy human individuals. CDR1 and CDR2 (germline): SNHLY, FYNNEI. The CDR3 is made up of 14 amino acids. V lost 6 bases, J lost 6 bases, and 8 bases stayed unmatched. The assay was immunoSEQ multiplex PCR, and TCRdb's table has in-frame clones only and misses some. The repertoire holds a few hundred thousand clones, around three quarters seen once, with more than 10% in the top ten. The clonotype originates from a woman between 35 and 50 years old in good health. Some clones in this sample may be carry-over from other donors' samples. Sequencing used PBMCs. The chain uses TRBV2 and TRBJ2-1; TRBD1 agrees at 7 bases. The CDR3 nucleotides are TGTGCCAGCAGGGACGGACAGGCTTCCAATGAGCAGTTCTTC. Translated: CASRDGQASNEQFF.